The rows below give T cell receptor beta chains drawn from one sample of a study of tumor-infiltrating lymphocytes in primary liver carcinoma. TCRdb itself ran the multiplex PCR reads through MiXCR, one entry per CDR3 protein. The sample has 300,000 to 350,000 distinct CDR3 sequences, approximately 64% seen once; the top ten hold 6.5%. Sequencing was done on a sample of peripheral blood. The receptors here all came from a man between 40 and 49 years old with primary liver carcinoma and hepatitis B virus infection. Each CDR3 is given with its conserved first and last residue. A D gene is named only where the DNA matches it firmly. Clone size, where shown, is once, few, many, or a class for clones that have expanded.

few,TRBJ2-2,TRBD1,TRBV6-1,TGTGCCAGCCAAGTCCCCGGGACAGTGAGGACCGGGGAGCCGTTTTTT,CASQVPGTVRTGEPFF
.,TRBJ2-7,.,TRBV6-1,TGTGCCAGCAGGACTAATCCCTACGAGCAGTACTTC,CASRTNPYEQYF
many,TRBJ1-1,TRBD1,TRBV11-2,TGTGCCAGCAGCTTTCGACAGGGGGGGAACACTGAAGCTTTCTTT,CASSFRQGGNTEAFF
once,TRBJ1-1,.,TRBV6-5,TGTGCCAGCAGTTACAGTATGAACACTGAAGATTTCTTT,CASSYSMNTEDFF
.,TRBJ2-2,.,TRBV6-5,TGTGCCAGCACTACGGGCGATGTGAACACCGGGGAGCTGTTTTTT,CASTTGDVNTGELFF
few,TRBJ2-1,TRBD2,TRBV6-1,TGTGACAGCAACGGCAGGGACTACAAAGAGCAGTTCTTC,CDSNGRDYKEQFF
.,TRBJ2-2,.,TRBV5-1,TGCGCCAGCCGACTCTACCTGAACACCGGGGAGCTGTTTTTT,CASRLYLNTGELFF
many,TRBJ2-4,TRBD2,TRBV4-1,TGCGCCAGCAGCCGAGAACTAGCGGGGGGCAAAAACATTCAGTACTTC,CASSRELAGGKNIQYF
many,TRBJ2-5,.,TRBV6-5,TGTGCCAGCAGTTACTCGTGGGGGGAGACCCAGTACTTC,CASSYSWGETQYF
.,TRBJ2-7,TRBD2,TRBV11-2,TGTGCCAGGAGCTTAGAGAGGCGGGAGCGGGACGAGCAGTACTTC,CARSLERRERDEQYF
.,TRBJ2-1,.,TRBV11-2,TGTGACAGCAGTCCTCCGGGATTAGTAGGCATTGAGCAGTTCTTT,CDSSPPGLVGIEQFF
few,TRBJ2-5,.,TRBV28,TGTGCCAGCAGTTTACCAGATCAAGAGACCCAGTACTTC,CASSLPDQETQYF
.,TRBJ2-7,TRBD1,TRBV11-1,TGTGTCAGCAGTGTAAACAGGGGGCCCTACGAGCAGTACTTC,CVSSVNRGPYEQYF
few,TRBJ2-7,TRBD1,TRBV2,TGTGCCAGCATGGGACAGGGGGCGCGTGAGCAGTACTTC,CASMGQGAREQYF
.,TRBJ2-7,TRBD2,TRBV6-5,TGTGCCAGCAGTTACTCGAAACCGGGACTAGCGGGACTGCGGTACGAGAAGTACTTC,CASSYSKPGLAGLRYEKYF